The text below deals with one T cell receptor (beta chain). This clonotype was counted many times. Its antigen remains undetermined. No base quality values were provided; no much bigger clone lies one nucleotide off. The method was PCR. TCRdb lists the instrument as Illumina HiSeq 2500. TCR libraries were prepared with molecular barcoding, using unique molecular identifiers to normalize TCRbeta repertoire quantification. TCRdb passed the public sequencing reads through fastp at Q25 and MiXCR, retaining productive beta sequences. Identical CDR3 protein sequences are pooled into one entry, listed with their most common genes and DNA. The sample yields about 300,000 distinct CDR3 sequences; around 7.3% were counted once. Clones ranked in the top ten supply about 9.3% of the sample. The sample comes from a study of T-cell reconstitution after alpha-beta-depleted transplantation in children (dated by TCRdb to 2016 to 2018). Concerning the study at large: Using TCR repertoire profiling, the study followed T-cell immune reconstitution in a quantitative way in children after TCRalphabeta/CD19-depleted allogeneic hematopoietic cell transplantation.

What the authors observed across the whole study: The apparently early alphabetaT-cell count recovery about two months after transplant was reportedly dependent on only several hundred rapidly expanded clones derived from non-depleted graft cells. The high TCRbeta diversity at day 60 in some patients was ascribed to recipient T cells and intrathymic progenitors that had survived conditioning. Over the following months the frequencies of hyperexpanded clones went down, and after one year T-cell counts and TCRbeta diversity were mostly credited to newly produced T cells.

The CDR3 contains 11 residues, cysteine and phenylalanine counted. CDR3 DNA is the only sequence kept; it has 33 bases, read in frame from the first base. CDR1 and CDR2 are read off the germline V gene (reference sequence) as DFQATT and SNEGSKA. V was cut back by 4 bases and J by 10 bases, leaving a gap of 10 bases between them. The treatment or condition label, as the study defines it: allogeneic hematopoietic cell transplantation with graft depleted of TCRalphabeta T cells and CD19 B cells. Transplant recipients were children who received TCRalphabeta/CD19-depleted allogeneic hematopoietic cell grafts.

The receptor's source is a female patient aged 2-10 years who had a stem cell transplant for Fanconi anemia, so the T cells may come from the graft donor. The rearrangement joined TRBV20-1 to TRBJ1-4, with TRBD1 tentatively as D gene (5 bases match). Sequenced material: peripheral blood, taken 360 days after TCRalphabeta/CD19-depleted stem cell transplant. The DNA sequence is TGCAGTGCTACAGATGGGGGAAAACTGTTTTTT. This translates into CSATDGGKLFF.